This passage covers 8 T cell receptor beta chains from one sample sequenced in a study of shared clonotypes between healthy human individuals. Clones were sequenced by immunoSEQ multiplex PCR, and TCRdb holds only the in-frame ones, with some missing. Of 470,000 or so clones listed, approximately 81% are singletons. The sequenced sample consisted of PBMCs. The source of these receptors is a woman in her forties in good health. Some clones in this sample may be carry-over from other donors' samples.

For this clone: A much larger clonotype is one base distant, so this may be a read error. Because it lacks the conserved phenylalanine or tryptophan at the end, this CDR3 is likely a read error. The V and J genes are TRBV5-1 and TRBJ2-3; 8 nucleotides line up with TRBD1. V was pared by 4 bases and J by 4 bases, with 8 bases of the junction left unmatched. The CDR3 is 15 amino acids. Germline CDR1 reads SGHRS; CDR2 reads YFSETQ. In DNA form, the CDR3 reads TGCGCCAGCAGCCCCGGACAGGGATTTTCAGATACGCAGTATCTT. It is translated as CASSPGQGFSDTQYL.

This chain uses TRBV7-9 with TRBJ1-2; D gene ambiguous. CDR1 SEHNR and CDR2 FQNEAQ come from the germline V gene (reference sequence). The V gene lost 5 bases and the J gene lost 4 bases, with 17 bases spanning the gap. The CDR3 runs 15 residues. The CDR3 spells CASSLNHGKTYGYTF. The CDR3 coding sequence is TGTGCCAGCAGCCTCAACCATGGAAAGACCTATGGCTACACCTTC. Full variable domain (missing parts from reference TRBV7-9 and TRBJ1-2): DTGVSQNPRHKITKRGQNVTFRCDPISEHNRLYWYRQTLGQGPEFLTYFQNEAQLEKSRLLSDRFSAERPKGSFSTLEIQRTEQGDSAMYLCASSLNHGKTYGYTFGSGTRLTVV.

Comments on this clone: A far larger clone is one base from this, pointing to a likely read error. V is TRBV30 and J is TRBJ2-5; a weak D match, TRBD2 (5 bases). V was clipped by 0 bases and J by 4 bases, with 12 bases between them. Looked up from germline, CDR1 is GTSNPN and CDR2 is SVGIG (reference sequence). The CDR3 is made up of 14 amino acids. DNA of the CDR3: TGTGCCTGGAGTGTTAGAGAGCGGCGAGAGACCCAGTACTTC. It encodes CAWSVRERRETQYF.

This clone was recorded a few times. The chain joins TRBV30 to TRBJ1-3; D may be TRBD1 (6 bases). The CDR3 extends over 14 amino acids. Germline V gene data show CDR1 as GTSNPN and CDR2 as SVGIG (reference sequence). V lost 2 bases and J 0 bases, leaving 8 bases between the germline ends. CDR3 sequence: CAWSRGASGNTIYF. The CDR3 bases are TGTGCCTGGAGTAGGGGGGCCTCTGGAAACACCATATATTTT.

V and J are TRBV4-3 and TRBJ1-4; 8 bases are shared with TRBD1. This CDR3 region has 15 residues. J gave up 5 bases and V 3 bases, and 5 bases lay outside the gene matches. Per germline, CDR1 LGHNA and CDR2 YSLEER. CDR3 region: CASSHGQGGNEKLFF. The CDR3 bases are TGCGCCAGCAGCCACGGACAGGGTGGGAATGAAAAACTGTTTTTT.

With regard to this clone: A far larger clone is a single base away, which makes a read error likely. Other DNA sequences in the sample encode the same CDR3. The CDR3 region has the DNA TGTGCCAGCATCGGGACAGGGGTCTACGAGCAGTACTTT. It codes for CASIGTGVYEQYF. The gene calls are TRBV28 and TRBJ2-7, with 10 positions matching TRBD1. The germline gives CDR1 MDHEN, CDR2 SYDVKM. This CDR3 contains 13 residues.

The CDR3 loop is CAISPRQTNQPQHF. The DNA for the CDR3 is TGTGCCATCAGTCCCAGACAGACCAATCAGCCCCAGCATTTT. J is TRBJ1-5 and V is TRBV10-3, with a tentative D call TRBD1 (5 bases). With 5 bases removed from V and 3 bases from J, the gap between germline ends came to 11 bases. CDR3 length: 14 residues. Germline V gene lookup returns CDR1 ENHRY and CDR2 SYGVKD.

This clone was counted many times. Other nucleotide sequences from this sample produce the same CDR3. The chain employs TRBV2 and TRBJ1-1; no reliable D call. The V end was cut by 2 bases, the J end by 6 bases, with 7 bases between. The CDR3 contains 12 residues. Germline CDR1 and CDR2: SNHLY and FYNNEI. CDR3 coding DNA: TGTGCCAGCAGTGAAAGAGCGGCTGAAGCTTTCTTT. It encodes CASSERAAEAFF.